The 20 T cell receptor beta chains below were found in one sample sequenced in a study of shared clonotypes between healthy human individuals. Profiled with immunoSEQ multiplex PCR; TCRdb holds only in-frame clones, not every one. The sample carries about 710,000 clones, approximately 72% recorded once. Specimen: memory CD4+ T cells sorted from blood. Subset denoted: CD45RA-negative fraction. All receptors come from a woman aged 25 to 39 in good health.

This rearrangement joins TRBV5-1 to TRBJ2-7; D is perhaps TRBD1 (6 bases). V lost 1 base and J 6 bases, leaving 11 bases between the germline ends. CDR1 SGHRS and CDR2 YFSETQ come from the germline V gene. The CDR3 is 13 residues long. The CDR3 protein is CASSLFLQGEQYF. As DNA, the CDR3 is TGCGCCAGCAGCTTGTTTCTACAGGGCGAGCAGTACTTC.

The chain couples TRBV5-2 to TRBJ2-7; the table calls TRBD2, which could not be checked here. TRBV5-2 corresponds to a pseudogene. This CDR3 has 15 amino acids. The CDR3, as DNA: TGTGCCAGCAGCTTGTTTGCGGGAGCATCGTCGGAGCAGTACTTC. Residues: CASSLFAGASSEQYF.

The chain employs TRBV19 and TRBJ1-1, with a possible D match to TRBD1 (6 bases). Per the germline V gene, CDR1 is LNHDA and CDR2 is SQIVND (reference sequence). V was clipped by 3 bases and J by 4 bases, with 15 bases between them. The CDR3 contains 15 residues. CDR3 DNA: TGTGCCAGTAGTATCGGGGGGGCTTGGGGCACTGAAGCTTTCTTT. Protein product: CASSIGGAWGTEAFF.

The chain joins TRBV5-6 to TRBJ1-1, with D hard to call. V lost 2 bases, J lost 0 bases, and 8 bases lay in between. The CDR3 length is 14 residues. Germline lookup yields CDR1 SGHDT and CDR2 YYEEEE. CDR3 amino acids: CASSLGRLNTEAFF. The CDR3 DNA reads as TGTGCCAGCAGCTTAGGACGCCTGAACACTGAAGCTTTCTTT.

V gene TRBV29-1 combines with J gene TRBJ1-4; 12 bases align to TRBD1. The germline CDR1 and CDR2 sequences are SQVTM and ANQGSEA. Unmatched junction bases numbered 6, after V lost 6 bases and J lost 10 bases. There are 13 residues in the CDR3. CDR3 amino acids: CSVGDRGQGKLFF. The CDR3 nucleotides are TGCAGCGTGGGGGACAGGGGGCAGGGAAAACTGTTTTTT.

This clone was counted a few times. The chain recombines TRBV28 with TRBJ2-1; TRBD2 agrees at 7 bases. Germline CDR1 reads MDHEN; CDR2 reads SYDVKM. The CDR3 is 16 amino acids. The V gene end was trimmed by 4 bases and the J gene end by 7 bases; junction bases not matched to a gene: 13. CDR3 sequence (DNA): TGTGCCAGCAGTTCCCACGCGGGAGTGAGCCATAATGAGCAGTTCTTC. Protein: CASSSHAGVSHNEQFF.

The chain uses TRBV2 and TRBJ2-1, with 9 bases lining up with TRBD2. CDR1 SNHLY and CDR2 FYNNEI come from the germline V gene. The CDR3 has 15 amino acids. With V trimmed by 6 bases and J by 7 bases, 10 bases remained unmatched. Here the CDR3 DNA reads TGTGCCAGCAGCTTAGCGGGAGTACTGAAAAATGAGCAGTTCTTC. As protein: CASSLAGVLKNEQFF.

The gene calls are TRBV15 and TRBJ2-7, with D possibly being TRBD2 (6 bases). Trimming removed 3 bases at V and 4 bases at J, with 10 bases between. Per germline, CDR1 LNHNV and CDR2 YYDKDF (reference sequence). This CDR3 has 13 amino acids. CDR3 region: CATSRTRNYEQYF. CDR3 nucleotides: TGTGCCACCAGCAGGACTAGGAATTACGAGCAGTACTTC.

The chain carries TRBV19 and TRBJ2-2; D is perhaps TRBD2 (5 bases). Germline loops: CDR1 LNHDA, CDR2 SQIVND (reference sequence). There are 14 residues in the CDR3. V lost 6 bases to trimming and J lost 3 bases, with 11 bases between them. The chain's CDR3 is CASRTTRDTGELFF. In DNA, the CDR3 is TGTGCCAGTAGAACAACGCGGGACACCGGGGAGCTGTTTTTT.

The chain joins TRBV9 to TRBJ2-1, with D tentatively TRBD1 or TRBD2 (5 bases each). The CDR3 totals 15 residues. V shed 4 bases and J shed 0 bases, with 11 bases lying between them. Per germline, CDR1 SGDLS and CDR2 YYNGEE. This chain's CDR3 is CASSFRDRSYNEQFF. The CDR3 DNA reads as TGTGCCAGCAGCTTTCGGGACCGCTCCTACAATGAGCAGTTCTTC.

This chain links TRBV5-8 with TRBJ2-3, with 7 nucleotides matching TRBD1. This CDR3 has 14 residues. J gave up 3 bases and V 0 bases, and 1 base lay outside the gene matches. CDR1 is SGHTS and CDR2 is YDEGEE in the germline V gene. CDR3 bases: TGTGCCAGCAGCTTGGCAGGGGGAACAGATACGCAGTATTTT. Translating it yields CASSLAGGTDTQYF.

In its sample, this clone was seen once. V is TRBV11-2 and J is TRBJ1-5, with D perhaps matching TRBD1 (6 bases). The ends were cut back, 5 bases at V and 1 base at J, with 15 bases in the middle. Germline-derived CDR1 and CDR2 are SGHAT and FQNNGV. The CDR3 sequence is 16 residues long. The CDR3 DNA follows: TGTGCCAGCAGCCAGGAACAGGGTGGAAGCAATCAGCCCCAGCATTTT. This codes for CASSQEQGGSNQPQHF.

The chain combines TRBV6-5 with TRBJ2-1, with D perhaps matching TRBD2 (6 bases). The CDR3 is 15 amino acids. The V gene's germline CDR1 is MNHEY and CDR2 SVGAGI. Trimming removed 0 bases from V and 6 bases from J, with 12 bases in between. The CDR3 nucleotides are TGTGCCAGCAGTTACTCCGACGGGAGTTTCAATGAGCAGTTCTTC. It yields the protein CASSYSDGSFNEQFF.

This clone was seen a few times. The J gene is TRBJ1-3, the V gene TRBV27; the D gene is possibly TRBD1 (5 bases). Germline-derived CDR1 and CDR2 are MNHEY and SMNVEV (reference sequence). V was clipped by 6 bases and J by 4 bases, with 16 bases between them. This CDR3 is 15 amino acids long. CDR3 bases: TGTGCCAGCAGCGGGGGGGGTTTGCTGGGAAACACCATATATTTT. As protein: CASSGGGLLGNTIYF.

This clone came up a few times. V and J are TRBV28 and TRBJ2-5, with unresolved D. The germline V gene encodes CDR1 MDHEN and CDR2 SYDVKM. The CDR3 sequence is 12 residues long. Trimming took 4 bases from V and 5 from J, leaving 8 bases between them. CDR3 region: CASSSPMETQYF. DNA for the CDR3: TGTGCCAGCAGTTCCCCCATGGAGACCCAGTACTTC.

The chain combines TRBV19 with TRBJ2-1; D unresolved. CDR3 length: 15 residues. V was shortened by 1 base and J by 0 bases, with 7 bases between the two germline ends. Germline values: CDR1 LNHDA, CDR2 SQIVND (reference sequence). The CDR3 protein is CASSIGKSSYNEQFF. As DNA, the CDR3 is TGTGCCAGTAGTATAGGTAAAAGCTCCTACAATGAGCAGTTCTTC. Using reference TRBV19 and TRBJ2-1 for the parts outside the CDR3, the full variable domain is DGGITQSPKYLFRKEGQNVTLSCEQNLNHDAMYWYRQDPGQGLRLIYYSQIVNDFQKGDIAEGYSVSREKKESFPLTVTSAQKNPTAFYLCASSIGKSSYNEQFFGPGTRLTVL.

This chain connects TRBV19 to TRBJ2-3, with 10 bases aligning to TRBD1. Germline V CDR1 and CDR2: LNHDA, SQIVND (reference sequence). J gave up 2 bases and V 8 bases, and 4 bases lay outside the gene matches. CDR3 size: 14 residues. The CDR3: CASGDRGYTDTQYF. CDR3 nucleotide sequence: TGTGCCAGTGGGGACAGGGGATACACAGATACGCAGTATTTT.

This rearrangement joins TRBV28 to TRBJ2-7; D may be TRBD1 (6 bases). From germline, CDR1 is MDHEN and CDR2 SYDVKM. V was pared by 3 bases and J by 0 bases, with 18 bases between. The CDR3 loop spans 17 amino acids. The CDR3 bases are TGTGCCAGCAGTTTTTCTTGGGACACGCCAGACTCCTACGAGCAGTACTTC. Translating it yields CASSFSWDTPDSYEQYF.

About this clone itself: Other DNA sequences in this specimen translate into the identical CDR3. The chain links TRBV19 to TRBJ1-5; D gene uncertain. From germline, CDR1 is LNHDA and CDR2 SQIVND (reference sequence). This CDR3 comprises 13 residues. Trimming pared 1 base from V and 5 bases from J, leaving 6 bases between. The chain's CDR3 is CASSIGGYQPQHF. The CDR3 nucleotides read TGTGCCAGTAGTATAGGGGGATATCAGCCCCAGCATTTT.

J is TRBJ1-1 and V is TRBV30, with D maybe TRBD1 (5 bases). The ends were cut back, 0 bases at V and 3 bases at J, with 14 bases in the middle. Germline-derived CDR1 and CDR2 are GTSNPN and SVGIG (reference sequence). The length of the CDR3 is 15 residues. CDR3 loop: CAWSVLGDLDTEAFF. The DNA for the CDR3 is TGTGCCTGGAGTGTACTCGGGGACCTGGACACTGAAGCTTTCTTT.